The 5 T cell receptor beta chains below come from one sample, sequenced in a study of blood T cell repertoires in COVID-19. TCRdb's copy holds only in-frame clones and misses some; the assay was immunoSEQ multiplex PCR. The sample includes roughly 100,000 clones, almost 90% of them seen just once. Material: peripheral blood. Receptors were obtained from a woman between 65 and 79 years old with acute or convalescent COVID-19.

The chain is built from TRBV9 and TRBJ1-2; D is possibly TRBD1 (5 bases). Germline values: CDR1 SGDLS, CDR2 YYNGEE. The V end was cut by 3 bases, the J end by 4 bases, with 10 bases between. CDR3 length: 13 residues. DNA for the CDR3: TGTGCCAGCAGCGAATACGACAGCTATGGCTACACCTTC. The encoded protein is CASSEYDSYGYTF.

The rearrangement joins TRBV7-2 to TRBJ2-7; TRBD1 agrees at 10 bases. The trim removed 5 bases at V and 7 bases at J, leaving 11 bases unmatched. The germline gives CDR1 SGHTA, CDR2 FQGNSA. This CDR3 contains 15 residues. The CDR3 bases are TGTGCCAGCAGCCATGGGACAGGGGCCGTTGGTGAGCAGTACTTC. This gives the protein CASSHGTGAVGEQYF.

This chain uses TRBV11-3 with TRBJ2-2, with D perhaps matching TRBD1 (6 bases). The ends were cut back, 5 bases at V and 3 bases at J, with 13 bases in the middle. The CDR3 covers 15 residues. Looked up from germline, CDR1 is SGHNT and CDR2 is YENEEA. DNA for the CDR3: TGTGCCAGCAGCGACACAGGGCTGCACACCGGGGAGCTGTTTTTT. This sequence encodes CASSDTGLHTGELFF.

The rearrangement links TRBV29-1 to TRBJ2-7; 9 bases are shared with TRBD2. The CDR3 loop spans 13 amino acids. V shed 8 bases and J 3 bases; nucleotides not matched to a gene: 8. Looked up from germline, CDR1 is SQVTM and CDR2 is ANQGSEA. CDR3 sequence: CSTSGGPLYEQYF. CDR3 bases: TGCAGCACCAGCGGGGGGCCTCTCTACGAGCAGTACTTC.

As for this clone: The germline gene is not matched at one end of the junction; a read error may be the cause. The V gene is TRBV7-7, the J gene TRBJ1-6; possible D gene TRBD1, 5 bases. The CDR3 is 16 residues long. The germline CDR1 and CDR2 sequences are SSHAT and FNYEAQ (reference sequence). The CDR3 DNA reads as TGTGCTAGCAGCTTAGGGGCCCGCCAGGGTCACTCACCCCTCCACTTT. Residues: CASSLGARQGHSPLHF.